This TCR beta chain was identified during a study of early stage breast cancer tumors (dated by TCRdb to about 2017). Study-wide context: Of the 15 to 20 invasive breast tumors, about a dozen were found to be estrogen receptor-positive, progesterone receptor-positive and HER2-negative. About 70% of the 12 ER+/PR+/HER2- tumors were invasive ductal carcinomas, while the other four were invasive lobular carcinomas. A read coverage of roughly 10-fold per sample was achieved on average. The samples as a whole yielded more than 2.5 million detected templates, corresponding to about a million unique clonotypes.

Each sample was amplified in two independent genomic DNA replicates, using 0.5 to 0.6 ug for blood and roughly 1.5 ug for tumor or normal breast. TCRB sequencing of genomic DNA was carried out with the ImmunoSeq Intro kit according to the manufacturer's instructions. Multiplex PCR was run for 31 cycles using proprietary primers and spike-in control sequences for absolute quantification. An 87-bp fragment spanning the CDR3 and flanking V and J genes was sequenced with single-end 150-bp reads. Seven samples, each with two replicates, were multiplexed per lane of an Illumina MiSeq using version 3.0 chemistry. In the original analysis: Raw data were processed by the vendor's proprietary pipeline, with both replicates merged into one result per sample. A clonotype was defined as productive rearrangements that share the same V-gene family, CDR3 amino acid sequence and J-gene segment. Clonality was calculated as 1 minus the normalized Shannon entropy (Pielou evenness) of TCRB abundances. To estimate T cell density, the total number of templates was divided by the number of input cells, which was inferred from the amount of DNA input. Recon was used with default parameters to estimate total repertoire diversity and clonality. Clonotypes with over 0.1% abundance in tumor and at least 32-fold higher abundance in tumor than in normal breast were defined as tumor-enriched. Imported from immuneACCESS, the table was reduced by TCRdb to in-frame sequences with V and J called. These copies leave out some clones; in studies compared against another copy, an unresolved V gene accounts for under half, and the cause of the remainder is not known. V and J calls and clone size are copied from that table; D and trimming were computed from the DNA. The table for this sample lists tens of thousands of clones; almost 75% of them were counted only once. The top ten clonotypes cover around 10% of the sample.

About 17-55 mg of tumor tissue was diced and typically yielded more than 2.5 ug of DNA. The study profiled bulk TCR beta-chain repertoires in matched peripheral blood, tumor and adjacent normal breast tissue taken from about 15 patients with early-stage breast cancer. Following resection, visually identified tumor tissue was excised and transferred into prechilled RNAlater. Tumor tissue (about 18-50 mg) was diced and homogenized in RLTplus buffer with beta-mercaptoethanol and antifoaming agent using a TissueLyser II. The Qiagen AllPrep DNA/RNA Mini kit was used to extract genomic DNA. According to the germline V gene (reference sequence), CDR1 reads LNHDA and CDR2 reads SQIVND. Relative to germline, V is missing 5 bases and J is missing 7 bases, with 10 bases of the junction outside any gene match. Spanning cysteine to phenylalanine, the CDR3 consists of 15 amino acids. Only the CDR3 DNA is retained, 45 bases long and in frame from the first base.

General study outcomes and caveats: Greater similarity was observed between blood and normal breast repertoires than between blood and tumor repertoires, and tumor was distinguished from normal in about 85% of the 16 patients when each tissue was compared with blood. Because the cohort was small, a breakdown by tumor subtype could not be done. Enriched TCRB sequences shared across patients were found to be mostly commonly generated sequences that were unlikely to play an important role in the tumor microenvironment. Chain pairing and functional markers such as CD4, CD8 and FOXP3 were missed by bulk genomic DNA sequencing of unsorted cells. Compared with adjacent normal breast tissue, tumors had higher clonality and roughly 2.5-fold greater T cell density.

This clone was picked up one time. Its antigen remains unidentified. The sample holds no much larger clone one base away, and base qualities are not on file. The sample comprised breast tumor tissue. The V and J segments used are TRBV19 and TRBJ1-4; TRBD1 fits 7 bases in the junction. The TCR originated in a person aged 25 to 40 with breast cancer. The CDR3 here reads CASSPPTGRGEKLFF. The nucleotide sequence reads TGTGCCAGTAGTCCACCGACAGGGAGGGGTGAAAAACTGTTTTTT.